This TCR beta chain was sequenced in a study of CD8+CD57+ T cells in acquired aplastic anemia. Points from the study as a whole: Patients had fewer than 35 CD8+ CDR3 sequences in common with controls (the shared set).

As concerns this clonotype: Antigen unknown. A read error may account for a junction end that differs from germline.

Profiles of TCR beta VDJ and CDR3 were generated from a genomic DNA template. One entry per CDR3 protein results from TCRdb running MiXCR on the reads. The data hold about 160,000 distinct CDR3 sequences, with around 45% observed a single time. This CDR3 comprises 16 residues. Germline loops: CDR1 PRHDT, CDR2 FYEKMQ (reference sequence). Sequencing was performed on sorted CD4+, CD8+, or CD8+CD57+ T cells (not recorded which) from PBMCs. The rearrangement uses TRBV13 and TRBJ2-1; 12 positions agree with TRBD2. The clonotype comes from a human donor in good health. Here the CDR3 reads CAGSPSLAGGLDEQFF. CDR3 coding DNA: TGTGCCGGCAGCCCGAGCCTAGCGGGAGGGCTGGATGAGCAGTTCTTC.